These 7 T cell receptor beta chains share one sample of origin, sequenced in a study of OX40 agonist ivuxolimab in advanced cancers. Generated by immunoSEQ multiplex PCR, the TCRdb table keeps only in-frame clones and is missing some. Of under 40,000 clones detected, around 80% appear once; the ten largest clones hold under 15%. Material: CD4+ or CD8+ T cells sorted from blood, obtained in a trial of the OX40 agonist ivuxolimab. Receptor source: an adult with an advanced solid tumor such as melanoma, head and neck, liver or kidney cancer.

J is TRBJ1-1 and V is TRBV7-9; TRBD1 matches at 9 bases. Germline values: CDR1 SEHNR, CDR2 FQNEAQ (reference sequence). V dropped 4 bases and J dropped 6; count of bases not matched to a gene: 9. This CDR3 has 15 amino acids. CDR3 coding DNA: TGTGCCAGCAGCTACCCGGGACAGGGCATCCCTGAAGCTTTCTTT. This encodes CASSYPGQGIPEAFF.

The V call is TRBV29-1, the J call TRBJ2-2, with 8 bases lining up with TRBD2. The ends lost 4 bases at V and 1 base at J; junction bases unmatched: 2. CDR3 length: 14 amino acids. Germline lookup yields CDR1 SQVTM and CDR2 ANQGSEA. CDR3 amino acids: CSVAAGENTGELFF. The CDR3 region has the DNA TGCAGCGTTGCAGCGGGAGAGAACACCGGGGAGCTGTTTTTT.

The V and J genes are TRBV28 and TRBJ2-6; TRBD2 is a possible D gene (5 bases). V was cut by 5 bases and J by 4 bases, with 12 bases left in between. The CDR3 loop spans 15 amino acids. In germline, CDR1 is MDHEN, CDR2 SYDVKM. Here the CDR3 DNA reads TGTGCCAGCAGTGAATGGAGGTCGGGGGCCAACGTCCTGACTTTC. It translates to CASSEWRSGANVLTF.

CDR3 nucleotides: TGTGCCATCAGTGAGTCGGGACAGGGGGGTTTCGCCAAAAACATTCAGTACTTC. Translation: CAISESGQGGFAKNIQYF. The chain employs TRBV10-3 and TRBJ2-4, with 11 bases aligning to TRBD1. Trimming cost V 0 bases and J 1 base; bases outside gene matches: 5. The CDR3 sequence is 18 residues long. The germline CDR1 and CDR2 sequences are ENHRY and SYGVKD.

This clone showed up just once. V and J are TRBV7-2 and TRBJ1-1; no firm D call. V was cut by 5 bases and J by 3 bases, with 10 bases left in between. CDR3 length: 13 amino acids. Germline CDR1 SGHTA, CDR2 FQGNSA. The CDR3 loop reads CASSRSKDTEAFF. Here the CDR3 DNA reads TGTGCCAGCAGCAGATCTAAGGACACTGAAGCTTTCTTT.

This clone occurred a few times. The J gene is TRBJ2-3, the V gene TRBV7-2; D may be TRBD1 (6 bases). The V and J ends lost 5 bases and 8 bases respectively, with 14 bases between them. The V gene's germline CDR1 is SGHTA and CDR2 FQGNSA. The CDR3 runs 13 residues. In DNA, the CDR3 is TGTGCCAGCAGCGACTGGGACACGATTACGCAGTATTTT. Protein product: CASSDWDTITQYF.

This chain joins TRBV28 and TRBJ2-1; no clear D gene. Deletions cut 1 base from V and 10 bases from J, with 5 bases between. The CDR3 length is 11 residues. Germline assignment: CDR1 MDHEN and CDR2 SYDVKM. The CDR3 loop reads CASSLSWEQFF. CDR3 coding DNA: TGTGCCAGCAGTTTATCATGGGAGCAGTTCTTC.